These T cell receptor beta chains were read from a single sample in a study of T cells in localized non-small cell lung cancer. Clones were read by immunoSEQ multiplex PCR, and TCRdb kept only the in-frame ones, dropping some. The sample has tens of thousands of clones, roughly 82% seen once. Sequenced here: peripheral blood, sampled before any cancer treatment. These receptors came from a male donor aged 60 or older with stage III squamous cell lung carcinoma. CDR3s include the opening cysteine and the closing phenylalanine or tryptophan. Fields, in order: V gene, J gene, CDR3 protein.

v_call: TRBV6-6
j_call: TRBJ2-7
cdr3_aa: CASSYSSQGSVYEQYF

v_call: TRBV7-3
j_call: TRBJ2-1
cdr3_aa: CASSLNGGAYEDEQFF

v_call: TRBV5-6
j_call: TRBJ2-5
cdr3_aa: CASSQRTGDQETQYF

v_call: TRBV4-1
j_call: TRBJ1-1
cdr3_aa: CASSHLRGGGNTEAFF

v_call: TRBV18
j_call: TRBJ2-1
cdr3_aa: CASSLLGRGDYNEQFF

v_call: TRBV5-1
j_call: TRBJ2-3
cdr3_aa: CASSLGTGTDTQYF

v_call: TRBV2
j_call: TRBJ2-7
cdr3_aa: CASSEQQARYEQYF

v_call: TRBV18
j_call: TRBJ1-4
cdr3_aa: CASSPPAVEKLFF

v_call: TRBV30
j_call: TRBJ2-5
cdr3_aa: CAARAGVETQYF

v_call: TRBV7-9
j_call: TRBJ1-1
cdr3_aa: CASSLGRNTEAFF

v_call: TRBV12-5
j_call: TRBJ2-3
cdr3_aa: CASGLGHDSTDTQYF

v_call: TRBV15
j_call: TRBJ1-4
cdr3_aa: CATSRDFSGGGEKLFF

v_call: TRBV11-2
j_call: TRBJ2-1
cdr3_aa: CASSLGTGYNEQFF

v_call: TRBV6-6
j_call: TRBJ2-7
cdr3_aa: CASSYRDGSYEQYF

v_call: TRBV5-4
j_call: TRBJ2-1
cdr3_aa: CASSLKGSYNEQFF

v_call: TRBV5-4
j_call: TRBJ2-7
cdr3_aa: CASSPTGYEQYF

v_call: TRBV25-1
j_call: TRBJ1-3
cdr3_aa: CASTGYGNTIYF

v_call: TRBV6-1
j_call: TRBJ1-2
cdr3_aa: CASSEAGTGSIYGYTF

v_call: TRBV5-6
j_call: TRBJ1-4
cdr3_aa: CASSGGTGLSEKLFF

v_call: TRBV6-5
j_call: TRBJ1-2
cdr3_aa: CASSLNGGQTSGYTF

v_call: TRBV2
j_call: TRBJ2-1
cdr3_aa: CASSDGTSYNEQFF

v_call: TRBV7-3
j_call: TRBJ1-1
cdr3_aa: CASSLNKGRNTEAFF

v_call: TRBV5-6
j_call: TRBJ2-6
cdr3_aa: CASSRNRGTGANVLTF

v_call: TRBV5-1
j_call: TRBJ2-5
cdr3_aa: CASGGQGIGSETQYF

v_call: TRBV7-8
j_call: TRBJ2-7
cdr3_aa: CASSLVASAFSYEQYF

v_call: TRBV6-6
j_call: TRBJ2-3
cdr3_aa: CASRVAGSTDTQYF

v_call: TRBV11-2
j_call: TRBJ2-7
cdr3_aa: CASSPGQGAREQYF

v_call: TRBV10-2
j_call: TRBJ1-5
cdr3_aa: CASSGSGQQPQHF

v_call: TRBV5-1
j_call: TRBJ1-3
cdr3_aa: CASSLGDPGSSGNTIYF

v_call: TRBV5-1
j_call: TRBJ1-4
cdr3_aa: CASSNSGADEKLFF

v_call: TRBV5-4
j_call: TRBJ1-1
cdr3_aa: CASSPQRGMNTEAFF

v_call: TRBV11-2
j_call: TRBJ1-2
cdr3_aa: CASSTTTGTRGYTF

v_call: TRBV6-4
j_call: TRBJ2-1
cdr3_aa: CASRDGYNEQFF

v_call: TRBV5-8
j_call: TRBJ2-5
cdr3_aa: CASSLWDRVVVETQYF

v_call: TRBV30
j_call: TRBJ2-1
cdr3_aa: CAWSVGAGGPFNEQFF

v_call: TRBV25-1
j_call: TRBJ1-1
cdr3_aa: CASLPRGLNTEAFF

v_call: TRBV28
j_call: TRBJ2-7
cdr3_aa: CASIGGTGGLGEQYF

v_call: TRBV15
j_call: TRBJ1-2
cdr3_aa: CATSNRVSGEGYTF

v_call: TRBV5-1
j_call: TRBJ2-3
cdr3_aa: CASSFSTDTQYF

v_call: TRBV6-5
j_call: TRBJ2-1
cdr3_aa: CATNSRGASRDEQFF

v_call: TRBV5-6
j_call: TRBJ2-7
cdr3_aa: CASSLNRRGPSYEQYF

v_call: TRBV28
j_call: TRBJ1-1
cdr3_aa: CASSLDVDRFFPKAFF

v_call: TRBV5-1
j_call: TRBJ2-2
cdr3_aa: CASRVETGFGGELFF

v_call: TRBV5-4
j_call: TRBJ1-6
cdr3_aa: CASRSGTGLSYNSPLHF

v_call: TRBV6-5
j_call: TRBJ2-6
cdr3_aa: CASSPDRSGANVLTF

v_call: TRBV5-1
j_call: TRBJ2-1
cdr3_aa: CASSLGGLAGNNEQFF

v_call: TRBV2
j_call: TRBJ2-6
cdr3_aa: CATYGQGLSGANVLTF

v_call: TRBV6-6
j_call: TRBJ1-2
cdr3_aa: CASRDTGAGGYTF

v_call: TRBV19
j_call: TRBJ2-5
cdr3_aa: CASSIWGEETQYF

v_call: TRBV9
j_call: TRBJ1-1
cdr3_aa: CASSVGQMNTEAFF

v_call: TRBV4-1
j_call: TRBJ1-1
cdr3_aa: CASSREASVNTEAFF

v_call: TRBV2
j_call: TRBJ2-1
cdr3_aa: CASRPRLAAGDEQFF

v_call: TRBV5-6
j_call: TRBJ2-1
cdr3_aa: CASSLGEYNEQFF

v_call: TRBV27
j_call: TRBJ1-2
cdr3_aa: CASSPWGGTGYTF